This T cell receptor beta chain was sequenced for a study of T cell responses to AZD1222 COVID-19 vaccine. Study-level points and caveats: Across the whole spike, CD4 TCRs peaked at regions 160-218 and 743-854. A mostly white British donor set with more females was recruited, and clonal diversity was possibly underestimated.

After removal of 3 bases from V and 5 bases from J, the junction contained 10 bases not matched to a gene. There are 15 residues in the CDR3. Germline assignment: CDR1 KGHSH and CDR2 LQKENI. Comments on this clone: Its specificity is not known.

Sequenced by immunoSEQ multiplex PCR; TCRdb stores in-frame clones only, minus some. This sample has about 110,000 clones, with around nine tenths found just once. The rearrangement uses TRBV18 and TRBJ2-7; 7 nucleotides match TRBD1. The receptor was derived from an adult in good health. Sample: peripheral blood, taken on day 0 of AZD1222 vaccination. CDR3 amino acids: CASSPAYRGRDEQYF. The CDR3 bases are TGTGCCAGCTCACCCGCTTACAGGGGACGAGACGAGCAGTACTTC.